This T cell receptor (beta chain) was profiled in a study of shared clonotypes between healthy human individuals. Sequencing was performed with immunoSEQ multiplex PCR; in TCRdb, only in-frame clones are kept and a portion is missing. The sample has some 1 million clones, 60% to 80% seen once. Trimming took 5 bases from V and 7 from J, leaving 18 bases between them. Germline values: CDR1 MDHEN, CDR2 SYDVKM. The length of the CDR3 is 16 residues. What was sequenced was memory CD4+ T cells sorted from blood. The subset is: CD45RA-negative fraction. This chain links TRBV28 with TRBJ1-6, with a weak D call TRBD1 (5 bases). This receptor was obtained from a man between 18 and 29 years old in good health. This CDR3 is CASSRVGGGDNSPLHF. CDR3 nucleotide sequence: TGTGCCAGCAGTAGGGTTGGGGGGGGTGACAATTCACCCCTCCACTTT. Together with reference TRBV28 and TRBJ1-6, the CDR3 gives the full variable domain: DVKVTQSSRYLVKRTGEKVFLECVQDMDHENMFWYRQDPGLGLRLIYFSYDVKMKEKGDIPEGYSVSREKKERFSLILESASTNQTSMYLCASSRVGGGDNSPLHFGNGTRLTVT.